This TCR beta chain comes out of a study of cytomegalovirus exposure and HLA in healthy donors (dated by TCRdb to 2015 to 2018). Study-wide context: An earlier analysis of roughly 500 of the donors reported around 280 Gb of sequence data and around 110 million unique TCR beta sequences obtained from around 190 million T cells. Both class I and class II loci were covered by HLA typing, at four-digit resolution. Approximately 330 gigabases of sequencing data and approximately 91 million unique TCR sequences made up an early release that covered over 550 HLA-typed donors. Donor age, sex, ethnicity and CMV serostatus were compiled alongside the repertoire data. The study combined high-throughput TCR immunosequencing, statistical association of individual TCRs with disease status, and machine learning to predict cytomegalovirus infection status. All discovery cohort repertoires had been generated using a single sequencing platform. A separate validation cohort of some 130 different subjects was used in addition to the 666-subject first cohort. In the later analysis, no new phenotypic data were used to find candidate immune exposures; instead, reliance was placed on TCR beta sequences and their occurrence across donors. On average, roughly 250,000 unique TCR beta nucleotide sequences were sequenced per donor among roughly 430 genotyped donors of the cohort, with approximately 18% of those sequences being non-productive. The study profiled the T cell repertoires of hundreds of subjects by immunosequencing and related them to cytomegalovirus serostatus. In a later genetic analysis, genome-wide SNP genotypes for about 60% of the 666 donors were used, and that subset was treated as a discovery cohort. The study was designed to test whether signatures of past pathogen exposure could be identified by cataloging public T cell receptors. To decide whether each TCR beta V gene segment behaved as functional or pseudogenic, an earlier analysis of 587 of the donors relied on high-throughput TCR beta sequencing. To study patterns of TCR occurrence, a later analysis re-analyzed previously published TCR beta repertoires from 550 to 800 donors and added high-resolution HLA genotyping. The number of donors typed differed by locus, with about 629-640 for A, B, C, DRB1 and DQB1, around 500 for DQA1, 600 to 610 for DPA1, and some 440 for DPB1. The genetic ancestry cluster associated with self-reported Caucasian donors included 65% to 90% of the roughly 390 genotyped donors. Because of strong linkage in the cohort, roughly five DR-DQ haplotypes were treated as single units for association and clustering.

The receptor library was made with the immunoSEQ multiplex PCR assay. A mixture of 60 forward primers for TCR Vbeta segments and 13 reverse primers for TCR Jbeta segments was used in the multiplex PCR. The CDR3 region of rearranged TCR beta genes was amplified from genomic DNA with a multiplex PCR assay. The amplified TCR beta libraries were sequenced on the Illumina HiSeq System as 87-base-pair reads. Turning to the authors' computational methods: Across the 700 or so repertoires, a later analysis counted tens of millions of unique TCR beta chains, about 10 million of which were shared by at least two donors. Raw reads were error-corrected and collapsed into unique sequences by a nearest-neighbor algorithm in which closely related sequences were merged to remove PCR and sequencing errors. V, D and J gene segments were assigned by aligning CDR3 sequences to IMGT reference sequences. Each retained sequence needed at least a six-nucleotide match to both a V gene segment and a J gene segment. A rearrangement counted as productive if the CDR3 had no stop codons and remained in frame with V and J, and every other rearrangement counted as non-productive. Following IMGT convention, CDR3 was defined as the stretch from the second conserved V-encoded cysteine up to the conserved J-encoded phenylalanine. The earlier analysis of 500 to 650 of the donors excluded any sequence lacking an unambiguous match to a single V gene segment. An earlier analysis of 587 of the donors called V segments functional above 56.7% productive rearrangements and segregating when the between-donor standard deviation exceeded 5%. A statistical classification framework was built to diagnose cytomegalovirus status from the catalog of TCR beta chain sequences. V and J gene assignment, in a later analysis, came from comparing TCR nucleotide sequences with IMGT/GENE-DB human TR gene sequences. Using the TCRdist pipeline, a later analysis assigned CDR3 sequences along with most-parsimonious VDJ recombination scenarios. In a later analysis, each TCR beta chain was defined by its CDR3 amino acid sequence together with its V-gene family, and reads without a unique V-gene family were excluded. As a way to deal with suspected cross-contamination and a sequencing artifact, a later analysis dropped 450 to 700 nucleotide sequences that were highly shared and had low generation probability. For each public chain, a later analysis derived a clonal expansion index from normalized ranks of inferred template counts within each repertoire. Generation probabilities in a later analysis came from a VDJ recombination model fitted to out-of-frame rearrangements, and those results were checked against IGoR. In a later analysis, hypergeometric tests were used to score TCR-TCR, TCR-HLA and TCR-CMV co-occurrence, with a repertoire-size bias correction applied to TCR pairs. In a later analysis, false discovery rates were estimated by permuting HLA or CMV assignments 20 times. In a later analysis, co-occurring TCRs were grouped using DBSCAN, and TCRdist sequence similarity was added for clustering within HLA-allele-positive subsets. Repertoires with fewer than 30,000 or more than 120,000 public chains, plus five repertoires with anomalous nucleotide sharing, were excluded from co-occurrence clustering. TCRdb retrieved this table from immuneACCESS and kept in-frame rearrangements only. Not all clones are present; in checked studies, unresolved V genes account for under half, and no reason is known for the remainder. D and trimming were read from the DNA, whereas the V and J calls and clone size are those reported in that table. This sample comprises around 200,000 clones, about 75% of them detected only once. 1.8% of the sample comes from the top ten.

The cohort was made up of under 800 healthy bone marrow donors. All cohort members were sampled while nominally healthy, although unrecorded immune exposures were likely present. The donor tested CMV seronegative and was one of the 352 seronegative cohort members. Every donor gave a peripheral blood sample, and the peripheral blood mononuclear cells from that sample were used for TCR beta sequencing. Genomic DNA was extracted from the blood cell samples with the Qiagen DNeasy Blood Extraction Kit. This clone came up once. Its antigen is still unknown. There are no base qualities to consult, and no much larger clone falls within one base. CDR1 and CDR2 are read off the germline V gene (reference sequence) as SGHKS and YYEKEE. The germline ends are 22 bases apart after V is trimmed by 0 bases and J by 3 bases. From the cysteine up to the phenylalanine, the CDR3 has a length of 18 residues. The kept DNA is CDR3 alone, 54 bases in frame from the first base.

Study-wide findings and limitations: Linkage disequilibrium might explain the correlated functional status among segregating V segments, but an unknown experimental factor could not be excluded. A later analysis reported that several top co-occurrence clusters appeared linked to parvovirus B19, influenza, CMV and Epstein-Barr virus. Across donors, most TCR sequences were observed very rarely, whereas some public TCRs were present in many individuals. In a later genetic analysis, fewer N-insertions in productive TCRs were reported among donors in an Asian-associated ancestry cluster than the 666-donor mean. In a later analysis, HLA-associated TCR beta chains showed more clonal expansion and lower generation probabilities than non-associated chains that were equally common. The study listed 150 to 200 TCR beta chains as associated with cytomegalovirus. Because some donors lacked HLA typing at each locus, the association tests relied only on the typed subset. Assigning TCR associations to individual alleles was difficult when HLA alleles, especially DR and DQ, strongly co-occurred. Immune exposure information for the cohort was limited to CMV serostatus. In vitro tests confirmed that a few of the cytomegalovirus-associated TCR beta chains recognize cytomegalovirus antigens. A further reported finding was that TCR beta sequences accurately predicted the HLA-A and HLA-B alleles for most subjects in the first cohort. The authors suggested that the approach could potentially be generalized to other disease states and immunological phenotypes. Some IMGT-functional V segments, including TRBV6-2 and TRBV6-3, could not be told apart with the 87-base-pair reads, so those segments were excluded. A cluster of highly shared sequence variants was judged likely to represent a technical artifact of the sequencing pipeline. Cytomegalovirus status was reported to be diagnosed by the classifier with high specificity and sensitivity in both the original and validation cohorts. In a later genetic analysis, a missense DCLRE1C variant was associated with V-gene and J-gene trimming of TCR beta chains, and the association was replicated in an independent cohort. In a later analysis, TCR association rates were found to vary across HLA loci, with the most associated TCRs seen for DRB1 alleles and the fewest for HLA-C alleles. Broadly in line with IMGT annotations, most TCR beta V segments showed up in productive rearrangements about 87% or about 30% of the time in an earlier analysis of 450 to 600 of the donors. The earlier analysis of almost 600 of the donors excluded some 15 rarely observed V segments, including chromosome 9 orphons, because counts were too low. Specific HLA alleles were associated with 15,000 to 20,000 TCR beta sequences at a false discovery rate of 0.05 in a later analysis. In a later analysis, most CMV-associated TCR beta chains were found to appear HLA-restricted, with HLA associations seemingly driven largely by CMV exposure. Sequencing depth was assumed to be roughly uniform across donors in the presence/absence analyses, though that assumption may not hold. The cohort was sequenced for TCR beta chains only, and without alpha or paired-chain data the features that could be detected were limited.

What was sequenced was PBMCs. The clonotype originates from a male donor in good health and CMV-seronegative. The chain joins TRBV5-5 to TRBJ2-7, with the D gene too uncertain to name. The nucleotide sequence is given as TGTGCCAGCAGCTTGGCCGACTTATCCGGAGCCTTAAACTACGAGCAGTACTTC. This translates into CASSLADLSGALNYEQYF.